The next 16 T cell receptor beta chains were all read from a single sample in a study of blood T cell repertoires in COVID-19. The table came from immunoSEQ multiplex PCR; TCRdb's copy has only in-frame clones and leaves some out. The sample holds hundreds of thousands of clones; nearly 90% are singletons and the top ten take around 0.98%. Sequenced: peripheral blood. These receptors all come from a woman between 40 and 50 years old with COVID-19, enrolled during active disease.

The CDR3, as DNA: TGTGCCAGCAGCGTAGGTCCCGGAGAAAACAATGAGCAGTTCTTC. Protein sequence: CASSVGPGENNEQFF. The V and J genes are TRBV9 and TRBJ2-1; D call uncertain. The germline CDR1 and CDR2 sequences are SGDLS and YYNGEE. The CDR3 sequence is 15 residues long. V was cut by 0 bases and J by 5 bases, with 12 bases left in between.

The chain combines TRBV7-3 with TRBJ2-1; the D is unclear. The CDR3 has 13 amino acids. Germline loops: CDR1 SGHTA, CDR2 FQGTGA. V was clipped by 5 bases and J by 6 bases, with 11 bases between them. CDR3 DNA: TGTGCCAGCAGCATCGACACCCTCAATGAGCAGTTCTTC. It codes for CASSIDTLNEQFF. Complete variable domain (other parts from reference TRBV7-3 and TRBJ2-1): GAGVSQTPSNKVTEKGKYVELRCDPISGHTALYWYRQSLGQGPEFLIYFQGTGAADDSGLPNDRFFAVRPEGSVSTLKIQRTERGDSAVYLCASSIDTLNEQFFGPGTRLTVL.

This chain joins TRBV9 and TRBJ1-2, with 7 bases matching TRBD1. Unmatched junction bases numbered 10, after V lost 4 bases and J lost 4 bases. The CDR3 consists of 15 residues. The germline V gene has CDR1 SGDLS and CDR2 YYNGEE. Here the CDR3 reads CASSSLPGQPYGYTF. The CDR3 region has the DNA TGTGCCAGCAGCTCCCTTCCGGGACAGCCCTATGGCTACACCTTC.

The gene calls are TRBV18 and TRBJ1-6; 7 bases map to TRBD1. The trim removed 6 bases at V and 4 bases at J, leaving 12 bases unmatched. Germline V lookup: CDR1 KGHSH, CDR2 LQKENI. The CDR3 is 17 amino acids. Here the CDR3 DNA reads TGTGCCAGCTCCCGCCAACCCGGACAGGAGTATAATTCACCCCTCCACTTT. It encodes CASSRQPGQEYNSPLHF.

The chain uses TRBV29-1 and TRBJ2-5; a weak D match, TRBD1 (5 bases). The ends were cut back, 4 bases at V and 1 base at J, with 10 bases in the middle. This CDR3 is built from 13 residues. Germline CDR1 SQVTM, CDR2 ANQGSEA. CDR3 residues: CSVGAQGQETQYF. The CDR3 DNA reads TGCAGCGTTGGCGCGCAGGGCCAAGAGACCCAGTACTTC.

The chain combines TRBV27 with TRBJ2-2; 7 bases agree with TRBD2. The CDR3 totals 16 residues. Germline values: CDR1 MNHEY, CDR2 SMNVEV (reference sequence). V lost 2 bases to trimming and J lost 4 bases; unmatched junction nucleotides: 7. The CDR3 nucleotides read TGTGCCAGCAGTTTAAAAGGGAGGGCCACCACCGGGGAGCTGTTTTTT. Translating it yields CASSLKGRATTGELFF.

The chain has TRBV12-3 or TRBV12-4 and TRBJ1-5; D not certain. V shed 7 bases and J shed 2 bases, with 9 bases lying between them. The CDR3 contains 13 residues. CDR3 coding DNA: TGTGCCAGCACCTATCGGGGCAATCAGCCCCAGCATTTT. It is translated as CASTYRGNQPQHF.

The CDR3 coding sequence is TGCGCCAGCAGCTTGATGGGCAGCCAAGAGACCCAGTACTTC. It translates to CASSLMGSQETQYF. The chain carries TRBV5-1 and TRBJ2-5, with unresolved D. Germline values: CDR1 SGHRS, CDR2 YFSETQ. Deletions cut 1 base from V and 1 base from J, with 8 bases between. The CDR3 spans 14 residues.

The chain has TRBV5-5 and TRBJ2-3, with 8 positions matching TRBD2. CDR1 SGHKS and CDR2 YYEKEE come from the germline V gene (reference sequence). J was trimmed by 3 bases and V by 4 bases; bases with no gene match: 7. The CDR3 consists of 15 residues. The DNA for the CDR3 is TGTGCCAGCAGCCGGACTAGCATTAGTACAGATACGCAGTATTTT. Translated: CASSRTSISTDTQYF.

This sequence joins TRBV10-3 and TRBJ1-2; D gene unclear. With 2 bases removed from V and 2 bases from J, the gap between germline ends came to 6 bases. This CDR3 comprises 13 residues. CDR1 and CDR2 from the germline V gene are ENHRY and SYGVKD. The CDR3, as DNA: TGTGCCATCAGTGAGGGACTCAACTATGGCTACACCTTC. Its translation is CAISEGLNYGYTF.

The gene calls are TRBV25-1 and TRBJ2-2, with 7 nucleotides matching TRBD1. Germline V gene sequence: CDR1 MGHDK, CDR2 SYGVNS. V dropped 6 bases and J dropped 4; count of bases not matched to a gene: 8. This CDR3 contains 15 residues. The CDR3 region is CASRKTGSFTGELFF. The CDR3 bases are TGTGCCAGCAGGAAGACAGGGTCTTTCACCGGGGAGCTGTTTTTT.

J is TRBJ2-7 and V is TRBV30; 8 bases align to TRBD1. CDR1 is GTSNPN, CDR2 SVGIG, per germline (reference sequence). CDR3 length: 15 residues. V gave up 5 bases and J gave up 2 bases; unmatched junction bases: 11. CDR3 sequence (DNA): TGTGCCTGGGAGAACGACAGGGGAGTCCCCTACGAGCAGTACTTC. Its protein product is CAWENDRGVPYEQYF.

The chain recombines TRBV28 with TRBJ1-5, with D possibly being TRBD1 (5 bases). From germline, CDR1 is MDHEN and CDR2 SYDVKM. Trimming cost V 6 bases and J 3 bases, with 15 bases left between them. The CDR3 has 15 residues. The CDR3 sequence: CASSQPQGYNQPQHF. CDR3 nucleotide sequence: TGTGCCAGCAGCCAACCTCAGGGTTACAATCAGCCCCAGCATTTT.

The chain is built from TRBV5-1 and TRBJ2-7; 8 bases map to TRBD2. Germline V gives CDR1 SGHRS, CDR2 YFSETQ. V trimming: 4 bases; J trimming: 5 bases; junction bases outside the gene matches: 11. This CDR3 contains 15 residues. CDR3 region: CASSAGATSAHEQYF. The CDR3 DNA sequence: TGCGCCAGCAGCGCTGGGGCGACTAGCGCCCACGAGCAGTACTTC.

The chain uses TRBV28 and TRBJ1-1; unclear D gene. Trimming took 4 bases from V and 4 from J, leaving 10 bases between them. CDR1 is MDHEN, CDR2 SYDVKM, per germline. This CDR3 region has 13 residues. The CDR3, as DNA: TGTGCCAGCAGTTCCCGGGTGGTCACTGAAGCTTTCTTT. It encodes CASSSRVVTEAFF. Combining the CDR3 with reference TRBV28 and TRBJ1-1 gives the whole variable domain DVKVTQSSRYLVKRTGEKVFLECVQDMDHENMFWYRQDPGLGLRLIYFSYDVKMKEKGDIPEGYSVSREKKERFSLILESASTNQTSMYLCASSSRVVTEAFFGQGTRLTVV.

This sequence joins TRBV4-2 and TRBJ2-5; 14 nucleotides agree with TRBD2. V was pared by 1 base and J by 0 bases, with 4 bases of the junction left unmatched. Germline V lookup: CDR1 LGHNA, CDR2 YNFKEQ. The CDR3 extends over 18 amino acids. The CDR3 protein is CASSQGLAGGPNQETQYF. In DNA, the CDR3 is TGTGCCAGCAGCCAAGGACTAGCGGGGGGGCCAAACCAAGAGACCCAGTACTTC.